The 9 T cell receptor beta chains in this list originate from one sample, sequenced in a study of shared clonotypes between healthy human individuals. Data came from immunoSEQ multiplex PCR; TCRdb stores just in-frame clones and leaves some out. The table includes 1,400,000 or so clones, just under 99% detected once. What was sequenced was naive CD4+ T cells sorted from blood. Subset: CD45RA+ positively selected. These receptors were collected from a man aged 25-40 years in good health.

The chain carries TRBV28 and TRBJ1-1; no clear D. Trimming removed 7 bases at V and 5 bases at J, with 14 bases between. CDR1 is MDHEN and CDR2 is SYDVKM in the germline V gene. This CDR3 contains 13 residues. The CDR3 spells CASTTRSRTEAFF. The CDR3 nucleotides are TGTGCCAGCACTACCCGATCACGGACTGAAGCTTTCTTT.

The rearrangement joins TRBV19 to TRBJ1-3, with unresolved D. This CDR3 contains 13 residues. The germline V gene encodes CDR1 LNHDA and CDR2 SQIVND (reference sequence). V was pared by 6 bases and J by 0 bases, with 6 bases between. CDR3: CASRSISGNTIYF. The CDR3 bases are TGTGCCAGTAGATCTATCTCTGGAAACACCATATATTTT.

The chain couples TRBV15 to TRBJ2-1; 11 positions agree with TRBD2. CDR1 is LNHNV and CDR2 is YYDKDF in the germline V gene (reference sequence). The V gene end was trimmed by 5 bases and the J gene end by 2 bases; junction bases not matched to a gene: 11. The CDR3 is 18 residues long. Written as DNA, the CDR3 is TGTGCCACCAGCGGGGGCAGGCGGGGACTAGCGGCCTACAATGAGCAGTTCTTC. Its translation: CATSGGRRGLAAYNEQFF. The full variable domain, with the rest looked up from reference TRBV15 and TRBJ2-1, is DAMVIQNPRYQVTQFGKPVTLSCSQTLNHNVMYWYQQKSSQAPKLLFHYYDKDFNNEADTPDNFQSRRPNTSFCFLDIRSPGLGDTAMYLCATSGGRRGLAAYNEQFFGPGTRLTVL.

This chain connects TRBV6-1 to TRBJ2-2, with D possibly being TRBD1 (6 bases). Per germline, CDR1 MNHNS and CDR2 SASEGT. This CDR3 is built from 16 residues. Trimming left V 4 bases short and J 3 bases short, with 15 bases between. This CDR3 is CASSGGHRVYTGELFF. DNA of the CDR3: TGTGCCAGCAGTGGAGGTCACAGGGTTTACACCGGGGAGCTGTTTTTT.

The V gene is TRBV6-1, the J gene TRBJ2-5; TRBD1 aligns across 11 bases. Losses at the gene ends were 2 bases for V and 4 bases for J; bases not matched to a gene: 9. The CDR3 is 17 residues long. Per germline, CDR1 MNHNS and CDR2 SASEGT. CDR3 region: CASSEWTGGAIRETQYF. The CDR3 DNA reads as TGTGCCAGCAGTGAATGGACAGGGGGCGCGATCCGAGAGACCCAGTACTTC.

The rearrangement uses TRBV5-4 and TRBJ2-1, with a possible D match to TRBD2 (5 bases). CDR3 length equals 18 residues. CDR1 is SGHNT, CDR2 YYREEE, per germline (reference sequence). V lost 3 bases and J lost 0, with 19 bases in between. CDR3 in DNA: TGTGCCAGCAGCTACCAAAAGGTAGCGCTGAGCTCCTACAATGAGCAGTTCTTC. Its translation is CASSYQKVALSSYNEQFF. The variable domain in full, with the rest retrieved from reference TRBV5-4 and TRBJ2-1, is ETGVTQSPTHLIKTRGQQVTLRCSSQSGHNTVSWYQQALGQGPQFIFQYYREEENGRGNFPPRFSGLQFPNYSSELNVNALELDDSALYLCASSYQKVALSSYNEQFFGPGTRLTVL.

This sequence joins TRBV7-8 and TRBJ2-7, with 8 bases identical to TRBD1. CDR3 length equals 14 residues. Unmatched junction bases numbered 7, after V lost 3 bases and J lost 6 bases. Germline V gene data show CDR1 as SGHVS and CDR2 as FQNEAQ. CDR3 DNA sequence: TGTGCCAGCAGCTTCCCGGACAGGGCAGGCGAGCAGTACTTC. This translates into CASSFPDRAGEQYF.

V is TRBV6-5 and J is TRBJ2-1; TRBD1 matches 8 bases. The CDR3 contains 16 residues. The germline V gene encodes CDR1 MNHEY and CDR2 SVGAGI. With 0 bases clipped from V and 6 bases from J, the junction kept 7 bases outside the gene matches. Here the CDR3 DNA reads TGTGCCAGCAGTTACTCGCAGGGGGCTTTTGGCAATGAGCAGTTCTTC. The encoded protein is CASSYSQGAFGNEQFF.

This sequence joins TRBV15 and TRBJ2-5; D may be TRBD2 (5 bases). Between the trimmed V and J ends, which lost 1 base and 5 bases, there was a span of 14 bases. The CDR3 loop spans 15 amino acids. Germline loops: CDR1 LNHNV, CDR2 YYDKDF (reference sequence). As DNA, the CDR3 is TGTGCCACCAGCAGAGGAAAAGAGGGTGTGGAGACCCAGTACTTC. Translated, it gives CATSRGKEGVETQYF.